This is a list of T cell receptor beta chains from one sample in a study of cytomegalovirus exposure and HLA in healthy donors. Clones were sequenced by immunoSEQ multiplex PCR, and TCRdb holds only the in-frame ones, with some missing. The sample yields fewer than 80,000 clones, less than 80% seen once. The sequencing input was PBMCs. The source is a woman in her forties or fifties in good health and CMV-seropositive. Each CDR3 is given with its conserved first and last residue. Fields, in order: CDR3 length, clone size, V gene, D gene, J gene, CDR3 DNA, CDR3 protein. The D gene is left open where the match is weak. For some rows the clone size is stated as once, few or many, or as a class when expanded; others skip it.

cdr3_length: 12; clone_size: .; v_call: TRBV5-1; d_call: .; j_call: TRBJ1-6; cdr3_nt: TGCGCCAGCAGCTTGGATTCAGTTAACCTCCACTTT; cdr3_aa: CASSLDSVNLHF
cdr3_length: 14; clone_size: few; v_call: TRBV19; d_call: TRBD1; j_call: TRBJ1-5; cdr3_nt: TGTGCCAGTAGCAGGACAGGAATCAGGCAGCCCCAGCATTTT; cdr3_aa: CASSRTGIRQPQHF
cdr3_length: 15; clone_size: .; v_call: TRBV19; d_call: .; j_call: TRBJ1-4; cdr3_nt: TGTGCCAGTAGTCCGTCTCAGGCCCTCTGGGAAAAACTGTTTTTT; cdr3_aa: CASSPSQALWEKLFF
cdr3_length: 16; clone_size: .; v_call: TRBV2; d_call: .; j_call: TRBJ2-3; cdr3_nt: TGTGCCAGCAGTGAAACTCTTCTAGCGACCTCAGATACGCAGTATTTT; cdr3_aa: CASSETLLATSDTQYF
cdr3_length: 15; clone_size: few; v_call: TRBV9; d_call: .; j_call: TRBJ1-1; cdr3_nt: TGTGCCAGCAGCGTAGTTGCCGGGGTAGGGACTGAAGCTTTCTTT; cdr3_aa: CASSVVAGVGTEAFF
cdr3_length: 12; clone_size: .; v_call: TRBV6-5; d_call: .; j_call: TRBJ1-2; cdr3_nt: TGTGCCACCCATTGGGGTCAGGGTGGCTACACCTTC; cdr3_aa: CATHWGQGGYTF
cdr3_length: 12; clone_size: .; v_call: TRBV27; d_call: .; j_call: TRBJ2-2; cdr3_nt: TGTGCCAGCAGTTTAGGACTCGGGGAGCTGTTTTTT; cdr3_aa: CASSLGLGELFF
cdr3_length: 16; clone_size: .; v_call: TRBV19; d_call: TRBD1; j_call: TRBJ1-2; cdr3_nt: TGTGCCAGTAGTCTGCGGACAGGGTTTTATTGGGATGGCTACACCTTC; cdr3_aa: CASSLRTGFYWDGYTF
cdr3_length: 14; clone_size: .; v_call: TRBV2; d_call: .; j_call: TRBJ2-3; cdr3_nt: TGTGCCAGCAGTTGGACTCAGAACACAGATACGCAGTATTTT; cdr3_aa: CASSWTQNTDTQYF
cdr3_length: 13; clone_size: few; v_call: TRBV6-5; d_call: .; j_call: TRBJ1-1; cdr3_nt: TGTGCCAGCAGTCCCCCGGGGGGGACTGAAGCTTTCTTT; cdr3_aa: CASSPPGGTEAFF
cdr3_length: 15; clone_size: .; v_call: TRBV6-5; d_call: TRBD1; j_call: TRBJ1-5; cdr3_nt: TGTGCCAGCAGTCCTAGACAGGGGAGAAATCAGCCCCAGCATTTT; cdr3_aa: CASSPRQGRNQPQHF
cdr3_length: 13; clone_size: .; v_call: TRBV10-2; d_call: TRBD1; j_call: TRBJ2-2; cdr3_nt: TGCGCCAATAGGGACAGGGTGTCCGGGGAGCTGTTTTTT; cdr3_aa: CANRDRVSGELFF
cdr3_length: 12; clone_size: .; v_call: TRBV27; d_call: .; j_call: TRBJ1-2; cdr3_nt: TGTGCCAGCAGTTCCGGGGACTATGGCTACACCTTC; cdr3_aa: CASSSGDYGYTF
cdr3_length: 13; clone_size: few; v_call: TRBV27; d_call: .; j_call: TRBJ1-1; cdr3_nt: TGTGCCAGCAGTTCCACGGGGTGGACTGAAGCTTTCTTT; cdr3_aa: CASSSTGWTEAFF
cdr3_length: 16; clone_size: .; v_call: TRBV11-3; d_call: TRBD1; j_call: TRBJ1-1; cdr3_nt: TGTGCCAGCAGCTTAGGGGGACAGGGGGCAAACACTGAAGCTTTCTTT; cdr3_aa: CASSLGGQGANTEAFF
cdr3_length: 15; clone_size: few; v_call: TRBV5-6; d_call: .; j_call: TRBJ1-2; cdr3_nt: TGTGCCAGCAGCTTGGTTGGGAACCCGGGGGATGGCTACACCTTC; cdr3_aa: CASSLVGNPGDGYTF
cdr3_length: 17; clone_size: .; v_call: TRBV4-1; d_call: TRBD1; j_call: TRBJ1-5; cdr3_nt: TGCGCCAGCAGCCAAACGGACAGGGGGCCAAGCAATCAGCCCCAGCATTTT; cdr3_aa: CASSQTDRGPSNQPQHF
cdr3_length: 15; clone_size: .; v_call: TRBV19; d_call: .; j_call: TRBJ1-1; cdr3_nt: TGTGCCAGTTTTAGAACAGGTGGTGGGAACACTGAAGCTTTCTTT; cdr3_aa: CASFRTGGGNTEAFF
cdr3_length: 17; clone_size: .; v_call: TRBV4-1; d_call: TRBD2; j_call: TRBJ2-1; cdr3_nt: TGCGCCAGCAGCCCTGTTCGAACTAGCGGGGGACACAATGAGCAGTTCTTC; cdr3_aa: CASSPVRTSGGHNEQFF
cdr3_length: 13; clone_size: .; v_call: TRBV7-9; d_call: TRBD1; j_call: TRBJ1-1; cdr3_nt: TGTGCCAGCAGCATCGGACAGGGAGACTCAGCTTTCTTT; cdr3_aa: CASSIGQGDSAFF
cdr3_length: 14; clone_size: .; v_call: TRBV7-9; d_call: TRBD2; j_call: TRBJ2-3; cdr3_nt: TGTGCCCCTGGGACTAGCGGGGGCACAGATACGCAGTATTTT; cdr3_aa: CAPGTSGGTDTQYF
cdr3_length: 12; clone_size: .; v_call: TRBV19; d_call: TRBD1; j_call: TRBJ1-1; cdr3_nt: TGTGCCACCAAGACAGGGGGAGATGAAGCTTTCTTT; cdr3_aa: CATKTGGDEAFF
cdr3_length: 14; clone_size: .; v_call: TRBV7-3; d_call: TRBD2; j_call: TRBJ2-5; cdr3_nt: TGTGCCAGCAGCTGGGGTAGCGGGGGGTCCACTCAGCACTTC; cdr3_aa: CASSWGSGGSTQHF
cdr3_length: 14; clone_size: .; v_call: TRBV7-6; d_call: TRBD1; j_call: TRBJ1-2; cdr3_nt: TGTGCCAGCAGCTCACCGGGACAGGGGTCTGGCTACACCTTC; cdr3_aa: CASSSPGQGSGYTF
cdr3_length: 13; clone_size: .; v_call: TRBV9; d_call: TRBD1; j_call: TRBJ2-1; cdr3_nt: TGTGCCAGCAGCGTAGGGGACAGCAATGAGCAGTTCTTC; cdr3_aa: CASSVGDSNEQFF
cdr3_length: 16; clone_size: .; v_call: TRBV5-6; d_call: TRBD1; j_call: TRBJ2-2; cdr3_nt: TGTGCCAGCAGCCCGAGGGGACAGGGGGCGACCGGGGAGCTGTTTTTT; cdr3_aa: CASSPRGQGATGELFF
cdr3_length: 14; clone_size: .; v_call: TRBV7-9; d_call: .; j_call: TRBJ2-2; cdr3_nt: TGTGCCAGCAGCACCACAGAGAACACCGGGGAGCTGTTTTTT; cdr3_aa: CASSTTENTGELFF
cdr3_length: 13; clone_size: .; v_call: TRBV11-3; d_call: .; j_call: TRBJ1-1; cdr3_nt: TGTGCCAGCAGCGCCGGCGGGAACACTGAAGCTTTCTTT; cdr3_aa: CASSAGGNTEAFF
cdr3_length: 11; clone_size: .; v_call: TRBV2; d_call: .; j_call: TRBJ2-3; cdr3_nt: TGTGCCAGCGGAGAGGCAGATACGCAGTATTTT; cdr3_aa: CASGEADTQYF
cdr3_length: 14; clone_size: .; v_call: TRBV6-5; d_call: .; j_call: TRBJ1-2; cdr3_nt: TGTGCCAGCAGTGTTTTCCGTCCAGGGGAGGGCTACACCTTC; cdr3_aa: CASSVFRPGEGYTF
cdr3_length: 15; clone_size: .; v_call: TRBV2; d_call: TRBD1; j_call: TRBJ1-1; cdr3_nt: TGTGCCAGCAAGGGGACAGGGGGCGCAAGGGGTCTTGCTTTCTTT; cdr3_aa: CASKGTGGARGLAFF
cdr3_length: 16; clone_size: .; v_call: TRBV27; d_call: TRBD1; j_call: TRBJ1-2; cdr3_nt: TGTGCCAGCAGTTTTGCCGGGACAGGGGGTAACTATGGCTACACCTTC; cdr3_aa: CASSFAGTGGNYGYTF
cdr3_length: 15; clone_size: .; v_call: TRBV6-5; d_call: TRBD2; j_call: TRBJ2-7; cdr3_nt: TGTGCCAGCAGTACCCTTAGGGGAGGGATCTACGAGCAGTACTTC; cdr3_aa: CASSTLRGGIYEQYF
cdr3_length: 15; clone_size: .; v_call: TRBV14; d_call: TRBD1; j_call: TRBJ2-2; cdr3_nt: TGTGCCAGCAGACGGACAGGGGGAGGCACCGGGGAGCTGTTTTTT; cdr3_aa: CASRRTGGGTGELFF
cdr3_length: 13; clone_size: few; v_call: TRBV19; d_call: .; j_call: TRBJ1-5; cdr3_nt: TGTGCCAGTAGTATCGGGGTGGAGCAGCCCCAGCATTTT; cdr3_aa: CASSIGVEQPQHF
cdr3_length: 16; clone_size: .; v_call: TRBV5-5; d_call: TRBD1; j_call: TRBJ2-7; cdr3_nt: TGTGCCAGCAGCTTGACTGGCGGGACAGGGGTCCACGAGCAGTACTTC; cdr3_aa: CASSLTGGTGVHEQYF
cdr3_length: 17; clone_size: .; v_call: TRBV9; d_call: .; j_call: TRBJ1-5; cdr3_nt: TGTGCCAGCAGCGTACCTCCCTCAGTGGTGTACAATCAGCCCCAGCATTTT; cdr3_aa: CASSVPPSVVYNQPQHF
cdr3_length: 14; clone_size: .; v_call: TRBV28; d_call: .; j_call: TRBJ1-3; cdr3_nt: TGTGCCAGCAGTTTTCCAGGGGCTGGAAACACCATATATTTT; cdr3_aa: CASSFPGAGNTIYF
cdr3_length: 15; clone_size: .; v_call: TRBV30; d_call: TRBD2; j_call: TRBJ2-1; cdr3_nt: TGTGCCTGGAGTAGACTAGCGGCCTCCTACAATGAGCAGTTCTTC; cdr3_aa: CAWSRLAASYNEQFF
cdr3_length: 14; clone_size: .; v_call: TRBV7-3; d_call: .; j_call: TRBJ2-5; cdr3_nt: TGTGCCAGCAGCTTAGGGACTCCGCCCGAGACCCAGTACTTC; cdr3_aa: CASSLGTPPETQYF
cdr3_length: 15; clone_size: .; v_call: TRBV6-5; d_call: .; j_call: TRBJ1-4; cdr3_nt: TGTGCCAGCAAGATGCGTGGGGCCGCTAATGAAAAACTGTTTTTT; cdr3_aa: CASKMRGAANEKLFF
cdr3_length: 16; clone_size: .; v_call: TRBV6-6; d_call: .; j_call: TRBJ1-4; cdr3_nt: TGTGCCAGCACCCCCTCACTCCGGGGAACGGGCGAAAAACTGTTTTTT; cdr3_aa: CASTPSLRGTGEKLFF
cdr3_length: 13; clone_size: .; v_call: TRBV7-3; d_call: .; j_call: TRBJ2-3; cdr3_nt: TGTGCCAGCGGTCTGACTAGCACAGATACGCAGTATTTT; cdr3_aa: CASGLTSTDTQYF
cdr3_length: 14; clone_size: .; v_call: TRBV6-1; d_call: TRBD1; j_call: TRBJ1-4; cdr3_nt: TGTGCCAGCAGTGAAGGCAGGGGGAATGAAAAACTGTTTTTT; cdr3_aa: CASSEGRGNEKLFF
cdr3_length: 16; clone_size: .; v_call: TRBV6-5; d_call: TRBD1; j_call: TRBJ1-3; cdr3_nt: TGTGCCAGCAGTTACTCGACAGGGGCGATCGGAAACACCATATATTTT; cdr3_aa: CASSYSTGAIGNTIYF
cdr3_length: 12; clone_size: .; v_call: TRBV10-1; d_call: .; j_call: TRBJ2-1; cdr3_nt: TGCGCCAGCAGTACAGGGACATGGGAGCAGTTCTTC; cdr3_aa: CASSTGTWEQFF
cdr3_length: 11; clone_size: .; v_call: TRBV7-6; d_call: .; j_call: TRBJ2-7; cdr3_nt: TGTGCCAGCAGCTTACAGGGCGAGCAGTACTTC; cdr3_aa: CASSLQGEQYF
cdr3_length: 15; clone_size: .; v_call: TRBV7-8; d_call: TRBD2; j_call: TRBJ2-2; cdr3_nt: TGTGCCAGCCGACTAGCGGGGACGAACACCGGGGAGCTGTTTTTT; cdr3_aa: CASRLAGTNTGELFF
cdr3_length: 15; clone_size: once; v_call: TRBV5-1; d_call: TRBD2; j_call: TRBJ2-1; cdr3_nt: TGCGCCAGCAGCTTGGGGGGACTAGGAGAGTATGAGCAGTTCTTC; cdr3_aa: CASSLGGLGEYEQFF
cdr3_length: 13; clone_size: few; v_call: TRBV6-5; d_call: TRBD1; j_call: TRBJ1-1; cdr3_nt: TGTGCCAGCAGCCAGGACAGGGGGATTGAAGCTTTCTTT; cdr3_aa: CASSQDRGIEAFF